The 19 T cell receptor beta chains reported below all come from one sample, sequenced in a study of cytomegalovirus exposure and HLA in healthy donors (dated by TCRdb to 2016 to 2017). Library construction relied on the immunoSEQ multiplex PCR assay. This immuneACCESS table, as held by TCRdb, lists in-frame sequences with V and J called but not all clones. Of the missing ones, under half trace to an unresolved V gene in checked studies; the others have no known cause. Present in this sample are about 240,000 clones, about 87% of which were seen just once. The top ten clones comprise about 2.8% of the sample. The sequenced material came from PBMCs. The receptors derive from a man between 18 and 35 years old in good health and CMV-seronegative.

V and J are TRBV4-1 and TRBJ1-1; D may be TRBD1 (5 bases). V gave up 3 bases and J gave up 8 bases, with 7 bases separating them. Germline V gene sequence: CDR1 MGHRA, CDR2 YSYEKL. The CDR3 is 11 residues long. The CDR3: CASSHQGEAFF. The CDR3 coding sequence is TGCGCCAGCAGCCACCAGGGAGAAGCTTTCTTT.

This clone is judged medium-sized. The rearrangement uses TRBV6-1 and TRBJ2-7, with 8 positions matching TRBD2. The CDR3 extends over 14 amino acids. CDR1 and CDR2 (germline): MNHNS, SASEGT. With 10 bases clipped from V and 6 bases from J, the junction kept 14 bases outside the gene matches. The CDR3 region has the DNA TGTGCCACCCAACGGGAGGGCCAATGTTGCGAGCAGTACTTC. This translates into CATQREGQCCEQYF.

The chain joins TRBV5-1 to TRBJ1-4; TRBD1 might be the D (6 bases). Trimming cost V 3 bases and J 7 bases, with 10 bases left between them. The length of the CDR3 is 13 residues. Germline CDR1 and CDR2: SGHRS and YFSETQ. The CDR3 DNA sequence: TGCGCCAGCAGCTGGACAGATTCTGAAAAACTGTTTTTT. Its translation is CASSWTDSEKLFF.

The rearrangement links TRBV28 to TRBJ2-5, with a possible D match to TRBD1 (5 bases). The CDR3 covers 13 residues. The V end was cut by 7 bases, the J end by 2 bases, with 11 bases between. CDR1 MDHEN and CDR2 SYDVKM come from the germline V gene. CDR3 residues: CASNRQTQETQYF. Written as DNA, the CDR3 is TGTGCCAGCAACAGACAGACTCAAGAGACCCAGTACTTC. Filled out from reference TRBV28 and TRBJ2-5, the complete variable domain reads DVKVTQSSRYLVKRTGEKVFLECVQDMDHENMFWYRQDPGLGLRLIYFSYDVKMKEKGDIPEGYSVSREKKERFSLILESASTNQTSMYLCASNRQTQETQYFGPGTRLLVL.

The CDR3 is CASSVWASPLHF. The DNA of the CDR3 is TGTGCCAGTAGTGTCTGGGCTTCACCCCTCCACTTT. The chain recombines TRBV19 with TRBJ1-6, with D unclear. V lost 5 bases and J 9 bases, leaving 8 bases between the germline ends. The CDR3 length is 12 residues. Germline CDR1 reads LNHDA; CDR2 reads SQIVND (reference sequence). Variable domain in full (rest from reference TRBV19 and TRBJ1-6): DGGITQSPKYLFRKEGQNVTLSCEQNLNHDAMYWYRQDPGQGLRLIYYSQIVNDFQKGDIAEGYSVSREKKESFPLTVTSAQKNPTAFYLCASSVWASPLHFGNGTRLTVT.

The V and J genes are TRBV6-1 and TRBJ1-4; 10 nucleotides agree with TRBD1. V shed 7 bases and J 6 bases; nucleotides not matched to a gene: 8. This CDR3 is 15 amino acids long. The germline gives CDR1 MNHNS, CDR2 SASEGT. CDR3 loop: CASTNLGTGDEKLFF. The CDR3 DNA is TGTGCCAGCACCAACCTAGGGACAGGGGATGAAAAACTGTTTTTT.

The rearrangement links TRBV5-6 to TRBJ1-2; the D is unclear. The CDR3 loop spans 13 amino acids. Trimming cost V 4 bases and J 4 bases, with 11 bases left between them. In germline, CDR1 is SGHDT, CDR2 YYEEEE. CDR3 coding DNA: TGTGCCAGCAGCAGTTCGGGATCCTATGGCTACACCTTC. It translates to CASSSSGSYGYTF.

This chain uses TRBV11-2 with TRBJ2-7, with 8 bases lining up with TRBD2. CDR3 size: 17 residues. Germline CDR1 SGHAT, CDR2 FQNNGV. V dropped 5 bases and J dropped 3; count of bases not matched to a gene: 15. The CDR3 region is CASSPRPTSDRVYEQYF. The CDR3 DNA reads as TGTGCCAGCAGCCCGCGCCCGACTAGCGACAGAGTCTACGAGCAGTACTTC.

The chain carries TRBV27 and TRBJ2-2; D gene ambiguous. Trimming took 6 bases from V and 7 from J, leaving 12 bases between them. The CDR3 has 13 residues. Per germline, CDR1 MNHEY and CDR2 SMNVEV (reference sequence). Here the CDR3 DNA reads TGTGCCAGCAGCCCGCGGCGACTCGGGGAGCTGTTTTTT. Its translation is CASSPRRLGELFF.

This chain joins TRBV7-8 and TRBJ1-2, with D maybe TRBD1 (5 bases). V was pared by 5 bases and J by 5 bases, with 12 bases between. Germline V gives CDR1 SGHVS, CDR2 FQNEAQ. There are 13 residues in the CDR3. The CDR3 spells CASSVGQGYGYTF. The CDR3 nucleotides read TGTGCCAGCAGCGTCGGGCAGGGTTATGGCTACACCTTC. The entire variable domain, with the rest obtained from reference TRBV7-8 and TRBJ1-2, is as follows: GAGVSQSPRYKVAKRGQDVALRCDPISGHVSLFWYQQALGQGPEFLTYFQNEAQLDKSGLPSDRFFAERPEGSVSTLKIQRTQQEDSAVYLCASSVGQGYGYTFGSGTRLTVV.

J is TRBJ2-7 and V is TRBV5-1, with D maybe TRBD1 (5 bases). Germline-derived CDR1 and CDR2 are SGHRS and YFSETQ. The CDR3 totals 13 residues. V was cut by 0 bases and J by 6 bases, with 10 bases left in between. The CDR3 sequence is CASSLAQGLEQYF. The CDR3 nucleotides are TGCGCCAGCAGCTTGGCTCAGGGTCTCGAGCAGTACTTC. The whole variable domain, remainder taken from reference TRBV5-1 and TRBJ2-7, is KAGVTQTPRYLIKTRGQQVTLSCSPISGHRSVSWYQQTPGQGLQFLFEYFSETQRNKGNFPGRFSGRQFSNSRSEMNVSTLELGDSALYLCASSLAQGLEQYFGPGTRLTVT.

This clone was picked up one time. This chain links TRBV7-2 with TRBJ1-6; 7 nucleotides align to TRBD1. CDR1 and CDR2 from the germline V gene are SGHTA and FQGNSA. This CDR3 region has 15 residues. The ends lost 2 bases at V and 5 bases at J; junction bases unmatched: 3. The CDR3 DNA follows: TGTGCCAGCAGCTTATTGGGGACAGATAATTCACCCCTCCACTTT. It encodes CASSLLGTDNSPLHF.

The chain combines TRBV27 with TRBJ2-5; TRBD2 agrees at 12 bases. The germline V gene encodes CDR1 MNHEY and CDR2 SMNVEV (reference sequence). The trim removed 7 bases at V and 1 base at J, leaving 4 bases unmatched. The length of the CDR3 is 15 residues. In DNA form, the CDR3 reads TGTGCCAGCACCTTGACTAGCGGGAGCCAAGAGACCCAGTACTTC. This sequence encodes CASTLTSGSQETQYF.

The genes are TRBV28 and TRBJ2-2; 9 bases are a match to TRBD2. After removal of 3 bases from V and 0 bases from J, the junction contained 8 bases not matched to a gene. The CDR3 sequence is 18 residues long. Germline-derived CDR1 and CDR2 are MDHEN and SYDVKM. The CDR3: CASSFNRIAGANTGELFF. The CDR3 nucleotides read TGTGCCAGCAGTTTTAACCGAATAGCGGGAGCGAACACCGGGGAGCTGTTTTTT.

This CDR3 is CASSLGAYYGYTF. The CDR3 DNA reads as TGTGCCAGCAGTTTGGGGGCGTACTATGGCTACACCTTC. V usage is TRBV27 and J usage is TRBJ1-2; TRBD1 is a possible D gene (6 bases). Trimming removed 3 bases from V and 3 bases from J, with 8 bases in between. The germline V gene encodes CDR1 MNHEY and CDR2 SMNVEV (reference sequence). The CDR3 totals 13 residues.

The chain carries TRBV7-2 and TRBJ2-3, with D unclear. Trimming shortened V by 1 base and J by 8 bases, and 13 bases separated the two germline ends. CDR1 and CDR2 from the germline V gene are SGHTA and FQGNSA. This CDR3 is 14 amino acids long. CDR3 region: CASSLGSNHGTQYF. As DNA, the CDR3 is TGTGCCAGCAGCTTAGGTAGCAATCATGGTACGCAGTATTTT.

The chain combines TRBV28 with TRBJ1-6; the D gene is possibly TRBD1 (6 bases). The germline V gene encodes CDR1 MDHEN and CDR2 SYDVKM. The CDR3 is 15 amino acids. Trimming left V 3 bases short and J 7 bases short, with 13 bases between. DNA for the CDR3: TGTGCCAGCAGTTTCCTGGACAGAAAGAATTCACCCCTCCACTTT. It translates to CASSFLDRKNSPLHF.

The chain is built from TRBV30 and TRBJ2-5, with D possibly matching TRBD2 (6 bases). Trimming left V 2 bases short and J 2 bases short, with 12 bases between. The CDR3 runs to 14 residues. CDR1 is GTSNPN and CDR2 is SVGIG in the germline V gene (reference sequence). CDR3 DNA: TGTGCCTGGAGTCTAGGGACTGCTCAAGAGACCCAGTACTTC. Encoded protein: CAWSLGTAQETQYF.

The chain has TRBV28 and TRBJ1-2, with TRBD1 matching 8 bases. CDR3 length equals 14 residues. Germline lookup yields CDR1 MDHEN and CDR2 SYDVKM. Unmatched junction bases numbered 7, after V lost 6 bases and J lost 4 bases. CDR3 loop: CASSYQGALYGYTF. DNA of the CDR3: TGTGCCAGCAGCTATCAGGGGGCCCTCTATGGCTACACCTTC.